This passage covers 14 T cell receptor beta chains from one sample sequenced in a study of T-cell memory formation after mild COVID-19. TCRdb passed the 5' RACE reads through MiXCR, listing each CDR3 protein once. The repertoire has about 200,000 distinct CDR3 sequences, roughly 10% of them found once; the top ten carry 3.5%. Sample: PBMCs or a T cell subset sorted from them (not recorded which). These receptors came from a man between 18 and 35 years old who had mild COVID-19 (a few samples of this study predate the infection). Cell type and time point are not known.

On this clonotype itself: At one of its ends the junction is not consistent with the germline gene, which may arise from a read error. V usage is TRBV5-1 and J usage is TRBJ2-6; D is perhaps TRBD1 (5 bases). Germline-derived CDR1 and CDR2 are SGHRS and YFSETQ. The CDR3 covers 17 residues. The CDR3: CASSLEGRRSGANDLTF. The CDR3 region has the DNA TGCGCCAGCAGCTTGGAAGGACGCCGCTCTGGGGCCAACGACCTGACTTTC.

This clonotype occurred a few times. The CDR3 nucleotides read TGTGCCAGCAGTTTAAATGGGGTGAGCGAAAAACTGTTTTTT. It specifies CASSLNGVSEKLFF. The chain links TRBV27 to TRBJ1-4; D remains unclear. This CDR3 region has 14 residues. Germline V lookup: CDR1 MNHEY, CDR2 SMNVEV (reference sequence). Trimming removed 2 bases at V and 8 bases at J, with 12 bases between.

V is TRBV28 and J is TRBJ2-7, with a weak D call TRBD2 (5 bases). The CDR3 length is 13 residues. Trimming stripped 6 bases from V and 4 bases from J, with 13 bases between. Germline V gives CDR1 MDHEN, CDR2 SYDVKM. CDR3 DNA sequence: TGTGCCAGCAGCAACGGCGGGTCGTACGAGCAGTACGTC. Translation: CASSNGGSYEQYV.

This clonotype came up a few times. The chain uses TRBV5-1 and TRBJ2-3, with a weak D call TRBD2 (7 bases). This CDR3 has 15 residues. Germline V gene data show CDR1 as SGHRS and CDR2 as YFSETQ. Between the trimmed V and J ends, which lost 7 bases and 3 bases, there was a span of 18 bases. This CDR3 reads CASPQGGEPTDTQYF. The CDR3 DNA follows: TGCGCCAGCCCGCAAGGGGGGGAGCCTACAGATACGCAGTATTTT.

This clonotype was counted between two and nine times. The chain is built from TRBV15 and TRBJ2-3; D is ambiguous. V was shortened by 5 bases and J by 2 bases, with 8 bases between the two germline ends. CDR3 length: 13 amino acids. The V gene's germline CDR1 is LNHNV and CDR2 YYDKDF (reference sequence). CDR3 in DNA: TGTGCCACCAGCCGTCCGAACACAGATACGCAGTATTTT. Translating gives CATSRPNTDTQYF.

The rearrangement joins TRBV6-5 to TRBJ2-5; TRBD2 matches at 7 bases. Trimming took 0 bases from V and 1 from J; bases not matched to a gene: 5. Germline CDR1 MNHEY, CDR2 SVGAGI. The CDR3 has 16 amino acids. The CDR3, as DNA: TGTGCCAGCAGTTACTCATTCGGGGAGGGCCAAGAGACCCAGTACTTC. It is translated as CASSYSFGEGQETQYF.

This clonotype turned up a few times. J is TRBJ1-5 and V is TRBV27; a possible D gene is TRBD1 (5 bases). Trimming removed 4 bases from V and 9 bases from J, with 19 bases in between. Germline loops: CDR1 MNHEY, CDR2 SMNVEV (reference sequence). The CDR3 totals 15 residues. The CDR3 sequence is CASSSATGSTVPQHF. The CDR3 nucleotides read TGTGCCAGCAGTTCCGCCACAGGTTCCACGGTGCCCCAGCATTTT.

The chain carries TRBV5-1 and TRBJ1-2, with D possibly TRBD1 on 5 matching bases. CDR1 SGHRS and CDR2 YFSETQ come from the germline V gene. V lost 0 bases to trimming and J lost 3 bases, with 9 bases between them. The CDR3 runs 14 residues. The DNA of the CDR3 is TGCGCCAGCAGCTTGGGACGAGGGGACTATGGCTACACCTTC. It specifies CASSLGRGDYGYTF.

This sequence joins TRBV3-1 and TRBJ2-7, with TRBD1 as a possible D gene (5 bases). The CDR3 sequence is 15 residues long. V was shortened by 3 bases and J by 3 bases, with 15 bases between the two germline ends. Germline values: CDR1 LGHDT, CDR2 YNNKEL (reference sequence). CDR3 protein: CASSQPLRGHYEQYF. The CDR3 DNA reads TGTGCCAGCAGCCAGCCCCTAAGGGGCCACTACGAGCAGTACTTC.

The chain combines TRBV4-1 with TRBJ1-4, with TRBD1 matching over 7 bases. The J segment lost 8 bases and the V segment lost 8 bases, leaving 11 bases of the junction unmatched. Germline V gives CDR1 MGHRA, CDR2 YSYEKL. The CDR3 has 14 amino acids. The CDR3 region is CASATPGQSEKLFF. CDR3 nucleotide sequence: TGCGCCAGCGCCACTCCGGGACAGTCCGAAAAACTGTTTTTT.

This clonotype occurred a few times. The chain joins TRBV12-3 or TRBV12-4 to TRBJ2-3, with 9 bases identical to TRBD1. The CDR3 runs 14 residues. J lost 3 bases, V lost 8 bases, and 6 bases had no gene match. CDR3: CASCWGQGTDTQYF. For the CDR3, the DNA is TGTGCCAGCTGTTGGGGACAGGGTACAGATACGCAGTATTTT.

The rearrangement links TRBV20-1 to TRBJ2-3, with D possibly matching TRBD2 (5 bases). Germline V lookup: CDR1 DFQATT, CDR2 SNEGSKA (reference sequence). V was clipped by 4 bases and J by 0 bases, with 11 bases between them. The CDR3 totals 14 residues. DNA for the CDR3: TGCAGTGCTAAGGTAGCGTCGAGCACAGATACGCAGTATTTT. Translation gives CSAKVASSTDTQYF.

This clonotype was observed at least ten times. The chain employs TRBV4-3 and TRBJ2-3; 9 bases align to TRBD2. Germline lookup yields CDR1 LGHNA and CDR2 YSLEER. The CDR3 runs 16 residues. V lost 2 bases to trimming and J lost 3 bases; unmatched junction nucleotides: 6. CDR3 DNA sequence: TGCGCCAGCAGCCAATCGGCGGGAGGGATAACAGATACGCAGTATTTT. It is translated as CASSQSAGGITDTQYF.

This clonotype was recorded a few times. This chain connects TRBV10-2 to TRBJ1-5, with TRBD1 matching 8 bases. CDR1 and CDR2 (germline): WSHSY, SAAADI. V was pared by 6 bases and J by 3 bases, with 7 bases of the junction left unmatched. The CDR3 spans 15 residues. In DNA form, the CDR3 reads TGCGCCAGCAGACAGACAGGGGCCCCCAATCAGCCCCAGCATTTT. It codes for CASRQTGAPNQPQHF.